This TCR beta chain stems from a study of shared clonotypes between healthy human individuals (dated by TCRdb to the early 2020s). Regarding the research as a whole: A few men and two women, aged 18 to 49 years, made up the cohort. To increase sequencing depth and limit assay-specific biases, TCR repertoire library preparation and sequencing were carried out by different laboratories using diverse techniques. Per donor, three plates each were used for CD4 naive and CD4 memory, two for CD8 naive, and one for CD8 memory. Leukapheresis yielded between about 0.8 and 9.5 billion PBMCs per donor. To estimate repertoire size and how much clonotypes are shared between individuals, the study performed deep sequencing of blood TCR repertoires from five healthy adults. Beyond this particular receptor, the publication reports: Clonotypes shared by all four sorted-subset donors showed higher generation probabilities than non-shared clonotypes. Sampling was restricted to blood, and TCR repertoires in tissues likely differ from the TCR repertoires found in blood. Based on pairwise subsampling, the degree of clonotype sharing among donors was expected to be affected by sequencing depth. The genetic and exposure-history diversity represented was limited by the small number of donors. Even with the large sequencing depth, rarefaction of the sorted-subset datasets indicated that sequencing was incomplete. Larger estimated clonotype richness was generally found for naive subsets than for memory subsets. When four donors were compared, the shared fraction of clonotypes was about 5% for naive CD4, around 3.6% for naive CD8, 2.3% for memory CD4, and about 0.36% for memory CD8.

Using the deep immunoSEQ assay, multiplex PCR amplified TCR CDR3 regions from genomic DNA. For each cell subset, the extracted genomic DNA was distributed evenly across all wells of several immunoSEQ 96-well plates, and each plate served as one replicate. For sorted subsets, 150 to 250 ng of genomic DNA, equivalent to 25,000 to 30,000 T cell genomes, went into each replicate PCR. Purified libraries were measured with a Qubit 3.0 fluorometer, size-checked on a Bioanalyzer 2100, and measured again with the KAPA Library Quantification kit. Every immunoSEQ 96-well plate was sequenced on a separate single-read 150-cycle Illumina NextSeq 550 flow cell. The original pipeline was this. Because the immunoSEQ output held only junctional sequences and lacked quality scores, the filtering could not match the filtering applied to full-length reads. Sequences were annotated with PyIR, a Python wrapper for IgBLAST v1.9, using IMGT germline references to assign V/J genes and CDR3. Reads were filtered out if the reads had weak V/J assignments (E-value above 1e-6), no CDR3, stop codons, out-of-frame junctions, or ambiguous translated residues. V3J clonotypes were defined by identical inferred V gene, J gene, and CDR3 amino acid sequence. To compute the percentage overlap between repertoires, the number of shared unique clonotypes was divided by the size of the smaller repertoire. Richness of each repertoire was evaluated using RTK rarefaction, the Chao1 estimator, and Recon v2.1 estimates of unobserved clonotypes. Generation probabilities were computed with OLGA for all TCRbeta clonotypes obtained by the gDNA method from several donors. TCRdb retrieved this table from immuneACCESS and kept in-frame rearrangements only. Not all clones are present; in checked studies, unresolved V genes account for under half, and no reason is known for the remainder. V and J calls and clone size come straight from that table; D and trimming were deduced from the DNA. Present in this sample are 330,000 or so clones, approximately 74% of which were seen just once. 10% of the sample belongs to the ten largest clones.

Deletion took 3 bases off V and 0 bases off J, with a span of 8 bases between the germline ends. The CDR3 has 14 amino acids, counting the end cysteine and phenylalanine. Only the CDR3 DNA is retained, 42 bases long and in frame from the first base. Reading the germline V gene gives CDR1 MRHNA and CDR2 SNTAGT. The donors were healthy, HIV-negative adults who had no recently reported acute infections or vaccinations. Every donor was a Caucasian adult living in Nashville, Tennessee, USA. Magnetic negative selection was used to enrich CD4+ T cells, after which naive cells were positively selected on CD45RA and the negative fraction became the memory subset. After blood collection by leukapheresis, PBMCs were isolated using Ficoll-Histopaque density gradient centrifugation and then cryopreserved in the vapor phase of liquid nitrogen. Analytical flow cytometry was used to check the purity and quantity of each magnetically sorted T cell population. Genomic DNA was isolated from every sorted fraction and measured by UV absorbance on a Nanodrop 2000c.

This clone has more than one count but fewer than ten. The antigen it recognizes is unknown. Base qualities were left out, and no much larger clone turns up one base away. This sequence was found in a young man in good health. The V and J segments used are TRBV6-4 and TRBJ1-1, with the D gene not clear enough to name. Sequences were obtained from memory CD4+ T cells sorted from blood. Sample cell subset or site, as interpreted from the label and publication: CD45RA-negative fraction. The DNA is TGTGCCAGCAGTGAGTCCGGATTGAACACTGAAGCTTTCTTT. The translation is CASSESGLNTEAFF.